The 14 T cell receptor beta chains reported below all come from one sample, sequenced in a study of T cell responses to AZD1222 COVID-19 vaccine. Profiled with immunoSEQ multiplex PCR; TCRdb holds only in-frame clones, not every one. The sample has around 100,000 clones, around 90% seen once. The material sequenced was peripheral blood, taken on day 0 of AZD1222 vaccination. The receptors originated from an adult in good health.

On this clone itself: A read error may produce the germline difference seen at one junction end. This chain joins TRBV3-1 (or the pseudogene TRBV3-2) and TRBJ2-4, with D unclear. Germline loops: CDR1 LGHDT, CDR2 YNNKEL (reference sequence). This CDR3 has 8 amino acids. The CDR3 sequence is CASSHSGF. DNA of the CDR3: TGTGCCAGCAGCCATTCGGGCTTC.

V gene TRBV28 combines with J gene TRBJ1-5, with unresolved D. The length of the CDR3 is 13 residues. CDR1 is MDHEN, CDR2 SYDVKM, per germline. Trimming stripped 2 bases from V and 5 bases from J, with 7 bases between. The CDR3: CASSLRWDQPQHF. CDR3 DNA sequence: TGTGCCAGCAGTTTAAGGTGGGATCAGCCCCAGCATTTT.

This rearrangement joins TRBV7-2 to TRBJ2-5; D is possibly TRBD1 or TRBD2 (5 bases each). Germline CDR1 is SGHTA and CDR2 is FQGNSA. Deletions cut 1 base from V and 5 bases from J, with 14 bases between. CDR3 length: 15 residues. CDR3 region: CASSLVGTTGETQYF. The CDR3 coding sequence is TGTGCCAGCAGCTTAGTGGGGACGACTGGGGAGACCCAGTACTTC. Based on the CDR3 plus reference TRBV7-2 and TRBJ2-5, the full variable domain is GAGVSQSPSNKVTEKGKDVELRCDPISGHTALYWYRQSLGQGLEFLIYFQGNSAPDKSGLPSDRFSAERTGGSVSTLTIQRTQQEDSAVYLCASSLVGTTGETQYFGPGTRLLVL.

The gene calls are TRBV28 and TRBJ1-1, with 9 bases that match TRBD1. This CDR3 is built from 15 residues. CDR1 and CDR2 from the germline V gene are MDHEN and SYDVKM. V was pared by 5 bases and J by 3 bases, with 7 bases of the junction left unmatched. In nucleotides, the CDR3 is TGTGCCAGCAGTATACAAGGACAGGGGCACACTGAAGCTTTCTTT. It codes for CASSIQGQGHTEAFF.

The V call is TRBV5-4, the J call TRBJ2-1; the D is unclear. CDR3 size: 12 residues. From germline, CDR1 is SGHNT and CDR2 YYREEE (reference sequence). With 4 bases removed from V and 8 bases from J, the gap between germline ends came to 10 bases. CDR3: CASSLPLDEQFF. Here the CDR3 DNA reads TGTGCCAGCAGCCTGCCTCTCGATGAGCAGTTCTTC.

The gene calls are TRBV6-5 and TRBJ2-7; the D gene is possibly TRBD1 (5 bases). This CDR3 comprises 12 residues. CDR1 and CDR2 (germline): MNHEY, SVGAGI. V lost 6 bases and J lost 2, with 8 bases in between. CDR3 DNA sequence: TGTGCCAGCAGAGGGGATCCCTACGAGCAGTACTTC. Protein: CASRGDPYEQYF.

The chain employs TRBV15 and TRBJ2-1, with 8 bases fitting TRBD2. Germline CDR1 LNHNV, CDR2 YYDKDF (reference sequence). Germline trimming cut 5 bases from V and 7 bases from J; bases unmatched to any gene: 13. This CDR3 comprises 16 residues. The DNA for the CDR3 is TGTGCCACCAGCTCAAGAGCGGGAGAGGCCGGGAATGAGCAGTTCTTC. It translates to CATSSRAGEAGNEQFF.

V gene TRBV7-3 combines with J gene TRBJ1-6; D is unclear. Germline V lookup: CDR1 SGHTA, CDR2 FQGTGA. With 2 bases removed from V and 10 bases from J, the gap between germline ends came to 12 bases. The CDR3 extends over 14 amino acids. DNA of the CDR3: TGTGCCAGCAGCTTAGCAAGGATAGGATCACCCCTCCACTTT. Residues: CASSLARIGSPLHF.

The chain joins TRBV6-6 to TRBJ2-1, with D unresolved. The germline V gene has CDR1 MNHNY and CDR2 SVGAGI (reference sequence). The CDR3 spans 14 residues. Trimming left V 6 bases short and J 0 bases short, with 9 bases between. CDR3 loop: CASRARSSYNEQFF. CDR3 in DNA: TGTGCCAGCAGGGCCCGGAGCTCCTACAATGAGCAGTTCTTC.

Notes on this clone: At one boundary the junction diverges from the germline segment, which might be a read error. The sample contains more than one DNA sequence encoding this CDR3. The chain couples TRBV4-3 to TRBJ2-6; D is tentatively TRBD1 or TRBD2 (7 bases each). The CDR3 is 16 amino acids. From germline, CDR1 is LGHNA and CDR2 YSLEER. CDR3 protein: CASSHIGGSGANVLTF. CDR3 nucleotide sequence: TGCGCCAGCAGCCATATAGGGGGCAGCGGGGCCAACGTTCTGACTTTC.

This chain's CDR3 is CASSDGPYEQYF. CDR3 coding DNA: TGTGCCAGCAGCGACGGGCCATACGAGCAGTACTTC. This rearrangement joins TRBV7-2 to TRBJ2-7; no reliable D call. This CDR3 region has 12 residues. V was pared by 5 bases and J by 4 bases, with 9 bases between. Germline V gene sequence: CDR1 SGHTA, CDR2 FQGNSA.

CDR3 sequence: CASSFSGVGTDTQYF. CDR3 in DNA: TGTGCCAGCAGCTTTTCGGGAGTCGGCACAGATACGCAGTATTTT. The chain combines TRBV7-3 with TRBJ2-3, with a possible D match to TRBD2 (6 bases). Trimming cost V 3 bases and J 1 base, with 11 bases left between them. Germline V CDR1 and CDR2: SGHTA, FQGTGA. The CDR3 is 15 residues long.

The chain is built from TRBV21-1 and TRBJ2-4; TRBD1, the table's D call, was not compared with the DNA. TRBV21-1 is a pseudogene segment. The CDR3 consists of 14 residues. The CDR3 DNA sequence: TGTGCCAGCAGCACGCGACAGAACAAAAACATTCAGTACTTC. Amino acid sequence: CASSTRQNKNIQYF.

The chain couples TRBV18 to TRBJ1-1; the D is unclear. V was shortened by 3 bases and J by 6 bases, with 8 bases between the two germline ends. CDR3 length equals 12 residues. Germline V gives CDR1 KGHSH, CDR2 LQKENI. The CDR3 is CASSPEGSEAFF. The CDR3 DNA is TGTGCCAGCTCACCCGAGGGTTCTGAAGCTTTCTTT.